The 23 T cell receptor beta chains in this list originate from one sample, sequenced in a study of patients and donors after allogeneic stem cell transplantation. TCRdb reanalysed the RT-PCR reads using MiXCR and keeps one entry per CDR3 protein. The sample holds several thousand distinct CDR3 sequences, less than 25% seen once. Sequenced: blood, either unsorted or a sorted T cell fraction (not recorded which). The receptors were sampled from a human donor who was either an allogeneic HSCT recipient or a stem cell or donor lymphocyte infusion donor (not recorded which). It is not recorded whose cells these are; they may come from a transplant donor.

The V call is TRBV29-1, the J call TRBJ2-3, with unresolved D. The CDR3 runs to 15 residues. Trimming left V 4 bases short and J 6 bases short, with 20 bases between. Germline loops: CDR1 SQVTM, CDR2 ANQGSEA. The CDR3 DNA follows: TGCAGCGTTGGGGAACCTTGGGAATCGGCGGATACGCAGTATTTT. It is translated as CSVGEPWESADTQYF.

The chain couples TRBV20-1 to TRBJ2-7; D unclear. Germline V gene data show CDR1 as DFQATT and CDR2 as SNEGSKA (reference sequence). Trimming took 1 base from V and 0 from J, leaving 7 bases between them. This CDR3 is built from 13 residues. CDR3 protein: CSARVPSSYEQYF. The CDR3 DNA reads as TGCAGTGCTAGAGTCCCAAGCTCCTACGAGCAGTACTTC.

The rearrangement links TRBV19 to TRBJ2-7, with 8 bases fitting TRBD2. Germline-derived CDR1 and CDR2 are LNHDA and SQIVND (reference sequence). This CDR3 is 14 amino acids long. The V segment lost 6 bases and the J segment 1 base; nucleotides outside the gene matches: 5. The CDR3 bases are TGTGCCAGTAGCGGGAGGGAAGGGTCCTACGAGCAGTACTTC. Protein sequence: CASSGREGSYEQYF.

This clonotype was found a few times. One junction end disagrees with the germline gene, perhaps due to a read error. The CDR3: CASTGTSGRGADF. The CDR3 coding sequence is TGTGCCAGCACCGGGACTAGCGGGAGAGGTGCGGACTTC. This chain connects TRBV11-1 to TRBJ2-7, with TRBD2 matching over 14 bases. The germline V gene has CDR1 SGHAT and CDR2 FQDESV (reference sequence). The CDR3 spans 13 residues. Full variable domain (outside the CDR3, taken from reference TRBV11-1 and TRBJ2-7): EAEVAQSPRYKITEKSQAVAFWCDPISGHATLYWYRQILGQGPELLVQFQDESVVDDSQLPKDRFSAERLKGVDSTLKIQPAELGDSAMYLCASTGTSGRGADFGPGTRLTVT.

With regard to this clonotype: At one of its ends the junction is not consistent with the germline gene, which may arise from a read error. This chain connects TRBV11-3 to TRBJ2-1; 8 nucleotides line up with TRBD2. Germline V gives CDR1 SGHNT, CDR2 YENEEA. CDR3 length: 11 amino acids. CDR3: CASSLMGLEIF. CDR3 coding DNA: TGTGCCAGCAGCTTAATGGGACTAGAAATCTTC.

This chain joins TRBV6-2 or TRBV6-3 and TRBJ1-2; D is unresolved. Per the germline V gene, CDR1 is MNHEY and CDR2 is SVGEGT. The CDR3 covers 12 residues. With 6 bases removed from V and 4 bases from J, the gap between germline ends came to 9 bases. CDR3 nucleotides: TGTGCCAGCAGCCCCCAGGTCTATGGCTACACCTTC. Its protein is CASSPQVYGYTF.

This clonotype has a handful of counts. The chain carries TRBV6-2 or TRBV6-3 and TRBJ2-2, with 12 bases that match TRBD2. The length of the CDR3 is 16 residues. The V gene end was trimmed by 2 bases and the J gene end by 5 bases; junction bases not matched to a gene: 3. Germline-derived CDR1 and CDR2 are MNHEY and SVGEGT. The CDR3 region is CASSYGTSGLTGELFF. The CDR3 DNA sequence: TGTGCCAGCAGTTACGGGACTAGCGGGTTGACCGGGGAGCTGTTTTTT.

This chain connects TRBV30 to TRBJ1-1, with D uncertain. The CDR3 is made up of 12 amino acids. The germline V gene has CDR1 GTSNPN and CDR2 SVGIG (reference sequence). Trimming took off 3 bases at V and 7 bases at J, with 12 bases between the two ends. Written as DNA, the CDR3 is TGTGCCTGGAGCGAAATCCGGGATGAAGCTTTCTTT. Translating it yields CAWSEIRDEAFF.

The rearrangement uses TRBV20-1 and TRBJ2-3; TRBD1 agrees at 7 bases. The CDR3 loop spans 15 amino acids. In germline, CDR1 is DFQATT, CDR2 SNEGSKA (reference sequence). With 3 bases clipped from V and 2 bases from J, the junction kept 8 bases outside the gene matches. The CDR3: CSASPSDRYTDTQYF. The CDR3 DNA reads TGCAGTGCTAGCCCCTCGGACAGGTACACAGATACGCAGTATTTT.

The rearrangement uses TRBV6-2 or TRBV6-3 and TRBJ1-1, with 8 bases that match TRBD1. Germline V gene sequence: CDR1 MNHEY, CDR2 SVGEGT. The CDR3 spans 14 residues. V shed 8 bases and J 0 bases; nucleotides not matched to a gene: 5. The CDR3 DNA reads TGTGCCAGCCAGGGACAGGCCCTGAACACTGAAGCTTTCTTT. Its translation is CASQGQALNTEAFF.

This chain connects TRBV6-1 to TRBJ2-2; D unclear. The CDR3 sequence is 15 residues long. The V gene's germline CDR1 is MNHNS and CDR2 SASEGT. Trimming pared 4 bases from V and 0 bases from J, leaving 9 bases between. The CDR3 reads CASSAASANTGELFF. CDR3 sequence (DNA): TGTGCCAGCAGTGCTGCCTCCGCGAACACCGGGGAGCTGTTTTTT.

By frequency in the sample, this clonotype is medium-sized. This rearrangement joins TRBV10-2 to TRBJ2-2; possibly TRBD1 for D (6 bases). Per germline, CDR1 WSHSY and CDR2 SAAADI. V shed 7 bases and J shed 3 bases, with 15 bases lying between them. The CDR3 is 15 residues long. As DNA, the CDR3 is TGCGCCAGCACCGCCGGGGACAAATACACCGGGGAGCTGTTTTTT. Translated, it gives CASTAGDKYTGELFF.

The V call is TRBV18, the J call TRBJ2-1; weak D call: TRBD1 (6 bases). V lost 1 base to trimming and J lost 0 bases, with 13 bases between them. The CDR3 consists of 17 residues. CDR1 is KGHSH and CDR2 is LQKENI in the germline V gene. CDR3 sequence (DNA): TGTGCCAGCTCACCACGTGCTGGGGGCGCCTCCTACAATGAGCAGTTCTTC. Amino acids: CASSPRAGGASYNEQFF.

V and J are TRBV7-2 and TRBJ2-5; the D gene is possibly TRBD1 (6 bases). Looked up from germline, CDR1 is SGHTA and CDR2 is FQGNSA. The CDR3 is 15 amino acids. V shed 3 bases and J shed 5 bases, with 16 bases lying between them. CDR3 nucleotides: TGTGCCAGCAGCTTCGGGACACTTGAAGGGGAGACCCAGTACTTC. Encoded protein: CASSFGTLEGETQYF.

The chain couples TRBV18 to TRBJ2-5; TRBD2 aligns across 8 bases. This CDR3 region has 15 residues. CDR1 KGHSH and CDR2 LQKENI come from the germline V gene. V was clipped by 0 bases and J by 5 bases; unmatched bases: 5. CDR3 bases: TGTGCCAGCTCACCACCCGCGGGGGGCTCCGAGACCCAGTACTTC. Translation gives CASSPPAGGSETQYF. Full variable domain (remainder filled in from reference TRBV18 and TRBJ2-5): NAGVMQNPRHLVRRRGQEARLRCSPMKGHSHVYWYRQLPEEGLKFMVYLQKENIIDESGMPKERFSAEFPKEGPSILRIQQVVRGDSAAYFCASSPPAGGSETQYFGPGTRLLVL.

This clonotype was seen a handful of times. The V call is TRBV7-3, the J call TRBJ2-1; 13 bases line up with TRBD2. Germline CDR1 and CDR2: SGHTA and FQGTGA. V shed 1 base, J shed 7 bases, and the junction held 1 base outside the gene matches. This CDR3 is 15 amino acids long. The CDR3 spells CASSLMGLAGNEQFF. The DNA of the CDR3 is TGTGCCAGCAGCTTAATGGGACTAGCGGGAAATGAGCAGTTCTTC.

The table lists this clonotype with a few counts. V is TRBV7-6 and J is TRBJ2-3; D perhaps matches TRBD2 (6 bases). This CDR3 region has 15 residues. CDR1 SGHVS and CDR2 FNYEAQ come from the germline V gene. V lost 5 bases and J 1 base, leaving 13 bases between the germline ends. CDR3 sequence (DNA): TGTGCCAGCAGCGCCGGGACTGAGCGCACAGATACGCAGTATTTT. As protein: CASSAGTERTDTQYF.

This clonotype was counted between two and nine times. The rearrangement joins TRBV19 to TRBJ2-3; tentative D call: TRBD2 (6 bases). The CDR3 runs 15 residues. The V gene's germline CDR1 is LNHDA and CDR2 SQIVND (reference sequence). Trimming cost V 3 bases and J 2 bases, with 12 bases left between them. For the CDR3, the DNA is TGTGCCAGTAGTATCAAGGGGACTTACACAGATACGCAGTATTTT. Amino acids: CASSIKGTYTDTQYF.

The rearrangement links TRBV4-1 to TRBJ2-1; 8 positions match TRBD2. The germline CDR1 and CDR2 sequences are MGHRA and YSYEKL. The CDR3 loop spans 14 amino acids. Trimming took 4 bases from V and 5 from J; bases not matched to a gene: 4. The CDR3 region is CASSLWTSHNEQFF. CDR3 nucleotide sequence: TGCGCCAGCAGCCTCTGGACTAGCCACAATGAGCAGTTCTTC.

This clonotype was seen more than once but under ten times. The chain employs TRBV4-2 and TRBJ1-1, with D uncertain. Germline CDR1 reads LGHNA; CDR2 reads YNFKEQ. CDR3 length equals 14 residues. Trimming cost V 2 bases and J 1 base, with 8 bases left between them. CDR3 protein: CASSQLPGNTEAFF. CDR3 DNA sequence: TGTGCCAGCAGCCAACTTCCCGGGAACACTGAAGCTTTCTTT.

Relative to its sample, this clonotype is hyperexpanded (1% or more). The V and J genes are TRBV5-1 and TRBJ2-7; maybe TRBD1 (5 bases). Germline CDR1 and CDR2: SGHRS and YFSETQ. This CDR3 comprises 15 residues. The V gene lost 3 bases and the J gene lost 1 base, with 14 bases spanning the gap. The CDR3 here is CASSSLQGVSYEQYF. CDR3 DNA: TGCGCCAGCAGCTCGCTCCAGGGTGTTTCCTACGAGCAGTACTTC.

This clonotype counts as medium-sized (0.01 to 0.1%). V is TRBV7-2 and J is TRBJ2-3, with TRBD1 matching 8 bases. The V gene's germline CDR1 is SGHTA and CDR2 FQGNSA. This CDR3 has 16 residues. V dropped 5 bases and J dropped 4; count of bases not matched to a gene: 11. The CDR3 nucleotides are TGTGCCAGCAGCCCAAGGACTGGACAGGGAGCAGATACGCAGTATTTT. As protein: CASSPRTGQGADTQYF.

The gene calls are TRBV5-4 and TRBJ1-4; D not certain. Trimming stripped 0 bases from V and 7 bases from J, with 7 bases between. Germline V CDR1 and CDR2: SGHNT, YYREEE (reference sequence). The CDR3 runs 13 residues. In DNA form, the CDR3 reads TGTGCCAGCAGCTTGGGGTCGGGTGAAAAACTGTTTTTT. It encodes CASSLGSGEKLFF.